This T cell receptor beta chain came from a study of T cell repertoires in ileal Crohn's disease. Study in general: Surgery for a complication: stricturing in 61%, penetrating in 39%. Study-wide results and limits: Compared with CD4 T cells, sorted CD8 cells carried more expanded clones. Clonal expansions were more frequent in active smokers than non-smokers at surgery.

Here immunoSEQ multiplex PCR was the method, and the copy in TCRdb shows in-frame clones only, minus some. The data show 14,000 or so clones, approximately 63% seen once. Trimming took 5 bases from V and 4 from J, leaving 14 bases between them. Per germline, CDR1 SGHAT and CDR2 FQNNGV. CDR3 length: 15 amino acids. On this clone itself: Its antigen is undetermined.

This chain connects TRBV11-2 to TRBJ2-2; TRBD1 is a possible D gene (8 bases). Input material: ileal tissue. This receptor was obtained from an adult with Crohn's disease. The CDR3 DNA follows: TGTGCCAGCAGCCCCGGGGGGACAGGCACCGGGGAGCTGTTTTTT. It yields the protein CASSPGGTGTGELFF. Complete variable domain (other parts from reference TRBV11-2 and TRBJ2-2): EAGVAQSPRYKIIEKRQSVAFWCNPISGHATLYWYQQILGQGPKLLIQFQNNGVVDDSQLPKDRFSAERLKGVDSTLKIQPAKLEDSAVYLCASSPGGTGTGELFFGEGSRLTVL.